These 32 T cell receptor beta chains share one sample of origin, sequenced in a study of cytotoxic CD8 clonotypes in ibrutinib-treated CLL. TCRdb's table, derived via immunoSEQ multiplex PCR, lists solely in-frame clones and lacks some. The sample contains tens of thousands of clones, 83% of which appear only once. The specimen was PBMCs, collected after 24 months of ibrutinib treatment. The receptors were gathered from a human donor with chronic lymphocytic leukemia.

The J gene is TRBJ2-3, the V gene TRBV5-1; the match to TRBD1 covers 10 bases. The CDR3 totals 17 residues. The V segment lost 3 bases and the J segment 6 bases; nucleotides outside the gene matches: 13. Per the germline V gene, CDR1 is SGHRS and CDR2 is YFSETQ. The CDR3 sequence: CASSSLRVTGGEDTQYF. The CDR3 DNA reads TGCGCCAGCAGCTCTCTGCGGGTGACAGGGGGCGAGGATACGCAGTATTTT.

The V call is TRBV4-1, the J call TRBJ2-1; 14 nucleotides agree with TRBD2. V lost 4 bases to trimming and J lost 6 bases; unmatched junction nucleotides: 5. Germline CDR1 MGHRA, CDR2 YSYEKL. The CDR3 is 16 amino acids. The CDR3 sequence: CASSPPGTSGSNEQFF. The CDR3 coding sequence is TGCGCCAGCAGCCCCCCCGGGACTAGCGGGAGCAATGAGCAGTTCTTC.

This clone has only a few counts. The rearrangement links TRBV4-1 to TRBJ2-5, with 13 bases aligning to TRBD2. With 5 bases clipped from V and 5 bases from J, the junction kept 11 bases outside the gene matches. The CDR3 spans 17 residues. Germline V gene sequence: CDR1 MGHRA, CDR2 YSYEKL. DNA for the CDR3: TGCGCCAGCAGCAACCCAACTAGCGGGAGGGCCGGGGAGACCCAGTACTTC. This gives the protein CASSNPTSGRAGETQYF.

This clone was seen a few times. The CDR3 here is CASSLSTGGLAREQYF. As DNA, the CDR3 is TGTGCCAGCAGCTTGAGTACAGGTGGACTAGCGCGGGAGCAGTACTTC. The rearrangement joins TRBV5-4 to TRBJ2-7, with 9 bases lining up with TRBD2. Unmatched junction bases numbered 12, after V lost 1 base and J lost 7 bases. CDR1 and CDR2 (germline): SGHNT, YYREEE (reference sequence). This CDR3 is built from 16 residues.

This clone came up a few times. The chain carries TRBV6-1 and TRBJ1-1; no clear D. V lost 4 bases to trimming and J lost 5 bases, with 14 bases between them. Germline assignment: CDR1 MNHNS and CDR2 SASEGT. CDR3 size: 14 residues. The CDR3 loop is CASSVSGLGTEAFF. CDR3 nucleotides: TGTGCCAGCAGTGTGTCGGGCCTGGGGACTGAAGCTTTCTTT.

The gene calls are TRBV29-1 and TRBJ1-1; 7 nucleotides align to TRBD1. V lost 7 bases and J lost 1; bases outside the gene matches: 6. This CDR3 spans 13 amino acids. CDR1 is SQVTM and CDR2 is ANQGSEA in the germline V gene. The CDR3 bases are TGCAGCGGGTACAGGGGAACGAACACTGAAGCTTTCTTT. It translates to CSGYRGTNTEAFF.

The chain couples TRBV30 to TRBJ1-4, with 12 nucleotides matching TRBD1. V shed 2 bases, J shed 5 bases, and the junction held 12 bases outside the gene matches. This CDR3 has 18 residues. The germline V gene encodes CDR1 GTSNPN and CDR2 SVGIG (reference sequence). CDR3 sequence reads: CAWSRGQGARAGNEKLFF. DNA for the CDR3: TGTGCCTGGAGTCGGGGACAGGGGGCGCGGGCGGGAAATGAAAAACTGTTTTTT.

The CDR3 nucleotides read TGCGCCAGCAGTAAGGACAGCCCGTTGGGGAATGAGCAGTTCTTC. Its protein product is CASSKDSPLGNEQFF. The chain carries TRBV5-1 and TRBJ2-1; D perhaps matches TRBD1 (6 bases). The CDR3 has 15 amino acids. Germline V gene data show CDR1 as SGHRS and CDR2 as YFSETQ. V lost 5 bases and J 7 bases, leaving 19 bases between the germline ends.

A few counts support this clone. V is TRBV27 and J is TRBJ2-5, with D possibly matching TRBD1 (6 bases). The CDR3 extends over 14 amino acids. From germline, CDR1 is MNHEY and CDR2 SMNVEV (reference sequence). The ends were cut back, 2 bases at V and 4 bases at J, with 11 bases in the middle. Written as DNA, the CDR3 is TGTGCCAGCAGTTTAGGGATACAGGGAGAGACCCAGTACTTC. Residues: CASSLGIQGETQYF.

The chain is built from TRBV29-1 and TRBJ2-7, with D possibly matching TRBD2 (6 bases). The CDR3 consists of 13 residues. Germline assignment: CDR1 SQVTM and CDR2 ANQGSEA. With 7 bases removed from V and 6 bases from J, the gap between germline ends came to 19 bases. The CDR3 region is CSAWGGKLREQYF. DNA for the CDR3: TGCAGCGCGTGGGGCGGGAAACTGCGCGAGCAGTACTTC.

The sample holds one count of this clone. The chain links TRBV9 to TRBJ2-1; D may be TRBD1 (6 bases). Germline V CDR1 and CDR2: SGDLS, YYNGEE. The germline V and J ends were trimmed by 0 bases and 9 bases, with 10 bases remaining between them. CDR3 length equals 13 residues. Written as DNA, the CDR3 is TGTGCCAGCAGCGTAGTGGGGGCGAGTGAGCAGTTCTTC. It yields the protein CASSVVGASEQFF.

This clone appeared a single time. CDR3 DNA sequence: TGTGCAAGTCGCTTAGTCCCGGACAGGGAAAAGGCCACAGATACGCAGTATTTT. Its translation: CASRLVPDREKATDTQYF. V is TRBV12-2 and J is TRBJ2-3; the table's D call, TRBD1, has no DNA check behind it. TRBV12-2 is a pseudogene locus. This CDR3 has 18 amino acids.

The J gene is TRBJ2-3, the V gene TRBV28, with D tentatively TRBD1 or TRBD2 (6 bases each). This CDR3 contains 17 residues. V lost 6 bases and J lost 2, with 21 bases in between. The germline gives CDR1 MDHEN, CDR2 SYDVKM. CDR3 in amino acids: CASREGVRLGYTDTQYF. Written as DNA, the CDR3 is TGTGCCAGCAGGGAGGGGGTTCGACTAGGATACACAGATACGCAGTATTTT.

The chain links TRBV11-2 to TRBJ1-1; maybe TRBD1 (6 bases). Per germline, CDR1 SGHAT and CDR2 FQNNGV. V was cut by 5 bases and J by 4 bases, with 20 bases left in between. The CDR3 has 16 residues. The CDR3 loop is CASSRARGHQGTEAFF. In DNA form, the CDR3 reads TGTGCCAGCAGCCGCGCCCGGGGGCACCAGGGCACTGAAGCTTTCTTT.

The rearrangement links TRBV5-1 to TRBJ2-7; TRBD2 matches 12 bases. V trimming: 5 bases; J trimming: 6 bases; junction bases outside the gene matches: 12. The CDR3 contains 16 residues. Germline-derived CDR1 and CDR2 are SGHRS and YFSETQ. The CDR3 region has the DNA TGCGCCAGCAGACTGACCGGACTAGCGGGATCGGGCGAGCAGTACTTC. Translation: CASRLTGLAGSGEQYF.

V usage is TRBV28 and J usage is TRBJ2-5; maybe TRBD2 (5 bases). CDR1 and CDR2 from the germline V gene are MDHEN and SYDVKM. The length of the CDR3 is 13 residues. Trimming left V 1 base short and J 6 bases short, with 9 bases between. Here the CDR3 reads CASSLSGVKTQYF. The CDR3 coding sequence is TGTGCCAGCAGTTTATCCGGGGTAAAGACCCAGTACTTC.

This chain joins TRBV5-1 and TRBJ2-2, with D perhaps assigned TRBD1 or TRBD2 (5 bases each). V lost 7 bases and J 2 bases, leaving 18 bases between the germline ends. The CDR3 extends over 16 amino acids. Germline values: CDR1 SGHRS, CDR2 YFSETQ. The CDR3 DNA reads TGCGCCAGCTCATCGGGGCTCAGCGGTAACACCGGGGAGCTGTTTTTT. Protein sequence: CASSSGLSGNTGELFF.

About this clone: Other nucleotide sequences from this sample produce the same CDR3. The chain has TRBV5-1 and TRBJ2-1, with 8 positions matching TRBD2. Germline V gives CDR1 SGHRS, CDR2 YFSETQ. CDR3 length equals 14 residues. V shed 2 bases and J 3 bases; nucleotides not matched to a gene: 1. The CDR3 region is CASSLAGDYNEQFF. DNA for the CDR3: TGCGCCAGCAGCTTAGCGGGAGACTACAATGAGCAGTTCTTC.

The V call is TRBV30, the J call TRBJ2-7; perhaps TRBD1 as D (7 bases). The CDR3 has 13 residues. V gave up 2 bases and J gave up 6 bases, with 14 bases separating them. The germline CDR1 and CDR2 sequences are GTSNPN and SVGIG (reference sequence). The CDR3 sequence: CAWSPRGAFEQYF. The CDR3 DNA reads TGTGCCTGGAGTCCCAGGGGGGCCTTCGAGCAGTACTTC.

The rearrangement uses TRBV30 and TRBJ1-1, with D uncertain. Germline CDR1 is GTSNPN and CDR2 is SVGIG (reference sequence). V was cut by 4 bases and J by 0 bases, with 9 bases left in between. The CDR3 contains 13 residues. CDR3: CAWNPSMNTEAFF. CDR3 in DNA: TGTGCCTGGAACCCATCCATGAACACTGAAGCTTTCTTT.

This chain's CDR3 is CASSFGQGAGRSSEAFF. The CDR3 region has the DNA TGTGCCAGCAGCTTTGGACAGGGGGCAGGTAGAAGTTCTGAAGCTTTCTTT. V gene TRBV7-9 combines with J gene TRBJ1-1; 11 nucleotides match TRBD1. CDR3 size: 17 residues. The junction had 12 bases not matched to a gene; V was cut back by 3 bases and J by 6 bases. Germline V CDR1 and CDR2: SEHNR, FQNEAQ (reference sequence).

The CDR3 bases are TGTGCCAGCAGCCTAAAACGGGGGTTCTCCTACAATGAGCAGTTCTTC. This translates into CASSLKRGFSYNEQFF. This rearrangement joins TRBV7-2 to TRBJ2-1; maybe TRBD2 (6 bases). The CDR3 length is 16 residues. Germline V gene sequence: CDR1 SGHTA, CDR2 FQGNSA. Trimming stripped 5 bases from V and 0 bases from J, with 14 bases between.

The chain is built from TRBV6-6 and TRBJ1-5; possibly TRBD1 for D (6 bases). Per germline, CDR1 MNHNY and CDR2 SVGAGI (reference sequence). There are 16 residues in the CDR3. Trimming took 5 bases from V and 2 from J, leaving 16 bases between them. The CDR3 loop is CASSQPRGAGNQPQHF. For the CDR3, the DNA is TGTGCCAGCAGTCAGCCTCGGGGGGCAGGCAATCAGCCCCAGCATTTT.

The chain uses TRBV28 and TRBJ2-1; 8 bases map to TRBD1. Per the germline V gene, CDR1 is MDHEN and CDR2 is SYDVKM. Trimming removed 6 bases from V and 5 bases from J; junction bases left unmatched: 6. The CDR3 spans 14 residues. The CDR3 sequence is CASSLQDRDNEQFF. CDR3 bases: TGTGCCAGCAGCCTCCAGGACAGGGACAATGAGCAGTTCTTC.

The chain is built from TRBV5-6 and TRBJ1-1; D is undetermined. V lost 5 bases, J lost 3 bases, and 17 bases lay in between. This CDR3 contains 15 residues. CDR1 SGHDT and CDR2 YYEEEE come from the germline V gene. The CDR3 spells CASSKLVGVYTEAFF. The CDR3 DNA reads TGTGCCAGCAGTAAGCTTGTTGGCGTCTACACTGAAGCTTTCTTT.

The chain uses TRBV5-4 and TRBJ1-3; D may be TRBD1 (5 bases). This CDR3 comprises 16 residues. The germline gives CDR1 SGHNT, CDR2 YYREEE (reference sequence). Trimming left V 1 base short and J 3 bases short, with 14 bases between. The CDR3 coding sequence is TGTGCCAGCAGCTTGCGTGACGGGAGGGGTGGAAACACCATATATTTT. Residues: CASSLRDGRGGNTIYF.

The chain has TRBV7-3 and TRBJ2-1; D possibly matches TRBD1 or TRBD2 (6 bases each). The germline V gene encodes CDR1 SGHTA and CDR2 FQGTGA. Trimming removed 2 bases at V and 6 bases at J, with 11 bases between. This CDR3 has 14 amino acids. CDR3 DNA sequence: TGTGCCAGCAGCTTAGGAGGGGGTAGCAATGAGCAGTTCTTC. Translated, it gives CASSLGGGSNEQFF.

The V call is TRBV7-6, the J call TRBJ2-1; the D gene could be TRBD1 or TRBD2 (5 bases each). Trimming removed 8 bases from V and 7 bases from J, with 9 bases in between. Germline lookup yields CDR1 SGHVS and CDR2 FNYEAQ. CDR3 length equals 11 residues. This chain's CDR3 is CASGGKNEQFF. The CDR3 nucleotides are TGTGCCAGCGGGGGTAAAAATGAGCAGTTCTTC.

V is TRBV9 and J is TRBJ2-7, with TRBD2 matching 12 bases. The ends lost 5 bases at V and 5 bases at J; junction bases unmatched: 5. Germline lookup yields CDR1 SGDLS and CDR2 YYNGEE. The CDR3 runs to 14 residues. CDR3 DNA sequence: TGTGCCAGCAGTCTGGGACTAGCGGGTGACGAGCAGTACTTC. It is translated as CASSLGLAGDEQYF.

This clone was counted once. The chain uses TRBV5-4 and TRBJ2-1, with a tentative D call TRBD1 (5 bases). CDR1 is SGHNT, CDR2 YYREEE, per germline (reference sequence). With 6 bases removed from V and 4 bases from J, the gap between germline ends came to 17 bases. This CDR3 spans 15 amino acids. The CDR3 bases are TGTGCCAGCACCCGTCCGAGACAGCATTACAATGAGCAGTTCTTC. Its protein is CASTRPRQHYNEQFF.

V and J are TRBV12-5 and TRBJ1-4, with 12 positions matching TRBD1. The CDR3 sequence is 17 residues long. V lost 0 bases to trimming and J lost 4 bases; unmatched junction nucleotides: 3. The germline V gene encodes CDR1 LGHNT and CDR2 FRNRAP. The CDR3 spells CASGLVGTGGSNEKLFF. The CDR3 nucleotides read TGTGCTAGTGGTTTGGTAGGGACAGGGGGCAGTAATGAAAAACTGTTTTTT.

The chain joins TRBV18 to TRBJ2-3; tentatively, D is TRBD1 (5 bases). Germline V gives CDR1 KGHSH, CDR2 LQKENI. The V and J ends lost 0 bases and 4 bases respectively, with 11 bases between them. The CDR3 is 15 residues long. CDR3 region: CASSPPQGHSDTQYF. In nucleotides, the CDR3 is TGTGCCAGCTCACCACCGCAGGGCCACTCAGATACGCAGTATTTT.